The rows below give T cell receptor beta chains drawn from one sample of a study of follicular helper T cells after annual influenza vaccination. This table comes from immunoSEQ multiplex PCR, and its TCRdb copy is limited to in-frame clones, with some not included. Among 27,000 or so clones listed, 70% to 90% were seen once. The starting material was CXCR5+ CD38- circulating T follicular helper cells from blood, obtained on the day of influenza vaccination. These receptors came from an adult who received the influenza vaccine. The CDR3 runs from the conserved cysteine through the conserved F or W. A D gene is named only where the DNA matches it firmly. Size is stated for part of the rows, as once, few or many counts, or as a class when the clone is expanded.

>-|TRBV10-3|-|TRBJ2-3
CAIRGAYTTDTQYF
TGTGCCATCAGGGGGGCCTATACAACAGATACGCAGTATTTT
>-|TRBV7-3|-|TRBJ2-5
CASSPQGQQETQYF
TGTGCCAGCAGCCCCCAGGGACAACAAGAGACCCAGTACTTC
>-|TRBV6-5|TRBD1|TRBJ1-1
CASSSSTGSTEAFF
TGTGCCAGCAGTTCGTCGACAGGGAGTACTGAAGCTTTCTTT
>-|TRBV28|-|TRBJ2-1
CATTPLGTPSNEQFF
TGTGCCACCACCCCCTTGGGGACTCCGAGCAATGAGCAGTTCTTC
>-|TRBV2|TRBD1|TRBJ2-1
CASSEDRSTFNEQFF
TGTGCCAGCAGTGAGGACAGGTCAACCTTCAATGAGCAGTTCTTC
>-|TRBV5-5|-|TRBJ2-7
CASSSTPTVPYEQYF
TGTGCCAGCAGCTCGACTCCGACGGTTCCCTACGAGCAGTACTTC
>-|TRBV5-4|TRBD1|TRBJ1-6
CASSKSPGQGRSYNSPLHF
TGTGCCAGCAGCAAATCCCCGGGACAGGGCCGCTCCTATAATTCACCCCTCCACTTT
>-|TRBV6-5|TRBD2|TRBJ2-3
CASSYSWTSGTDTQYF
TGTGCCAGCAGTTACTCCTGGACTAGCGGAACAGATACGCAGTATTTT
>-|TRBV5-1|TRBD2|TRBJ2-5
CASSLEAGGSLNAQYF
TGCGCCAGCAGCTTGGAGGCCGGGGGGAGCCTGAATGCCCAGTACTTC
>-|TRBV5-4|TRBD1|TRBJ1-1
CASSSAAGTGSYLAEDFF
TGTGCCAGCAGCTCCGCGGCGGGGACAGGGAGCTACCTTGCCGAAGATTTCTTT
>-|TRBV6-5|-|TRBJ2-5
CATAGNAETQYF
TGTGCCACCGCTGGCAACGCAGAGACCCAGTACTTC
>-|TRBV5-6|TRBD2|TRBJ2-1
CASSPVWRGGRNEQFF
TGTGCCAGCAGCCCCGTGTGGCGGGGGGGCCGGAATGAGCAGTTCTTC
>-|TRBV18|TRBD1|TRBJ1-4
CASSPNRGPNEKLFF
TGTGCCAGCTCACCGAACAGGGGCCCTAATGAAAAACTGTTTTTT
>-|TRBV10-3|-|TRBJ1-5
CAISAEGSPSNQPQHF
TGTGCCATCAGTGCTGAGGGATCCCCTAGCAATCAGCCCCAGCATTTT
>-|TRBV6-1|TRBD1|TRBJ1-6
CASSTGEGSPLHF
TGTGCCAGCAGCACAGGGGAAGGTTCACCCCTCCACTTT
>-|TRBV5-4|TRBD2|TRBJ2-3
CASSQRTSGGASDTQYF
TGTGCCAGCAGCCAAAGGACTAGCGGGGGGGCCTCGGATACGCAGTATTTT
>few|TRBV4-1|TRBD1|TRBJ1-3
CASSHQGAGSGNTIYF
TGCGCCAGCAGCCACCAGGGGGCCGGCTCTGGAAACACCATATATTTT
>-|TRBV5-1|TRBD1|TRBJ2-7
CAGRNFGTGGEQYF
TGCGCCGGCAGAAATTTCGGAACAGGGGGCGAGCAGTACTTC
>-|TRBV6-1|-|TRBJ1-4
CASSEGQADEKLFF
TGTGCCAGCAGTGAAGGCCAGGCCGATGAAAAACTGTTTTTT
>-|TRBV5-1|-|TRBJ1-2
CASSLGGGSTGYTF
TGCGCCAGCAGCTTGGGGGGAGGGTCGACTGGCTACACCTTC
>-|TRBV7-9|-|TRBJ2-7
CASSSSGRTHEQYF
TGTGCCAGCAGCTCAAGCGGCAGGACGCACGAGCAGTACTTC
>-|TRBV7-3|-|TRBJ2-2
CASSPGIGTGELFF
TGTGCCAGCAGCCCAGGGATCGGCACCGGGGAGCTGTTTTTT
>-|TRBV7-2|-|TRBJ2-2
CASSLAPGGGGGTGELFF
TGTGCCAGCAGCTTAGCCCCTGGGGGGGGCGGGGGCACCGGGGAGCTGTTTTTT
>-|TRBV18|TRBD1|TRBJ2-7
CASSPSRGIRYEQYF
TGTGCCAGCTCGCCTAGCAGGGGGATTCGTTACGAGCAGTACTTC
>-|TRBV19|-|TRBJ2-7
CASKQAGPSYEQYF
TGTGCCAGTAAACAGGCGGGGCCGTCCTACGAGCAGTACTTC
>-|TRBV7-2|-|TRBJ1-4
CASSSLEGSELFF
TGTGCCAGCAGCTCTCTAGAGGGCTCGGAACTGTTTTTT
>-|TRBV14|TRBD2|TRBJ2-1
CASSQGASGGAHEQFF
TGTGCCAGCAGCCAAGGGGCTAGCGGGGGGGCACATGAGCAGTTCTTC
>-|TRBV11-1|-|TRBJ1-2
CASSLQGLGGYTF
TGTGCCAGCAGCTTACAGGGTCTAGGTGGCTACACCTTC
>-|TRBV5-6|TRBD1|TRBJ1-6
CASSVIRGALHF
TGTGCCAGCAGCGTAATCAGGGGGGCCCTCCACTTT
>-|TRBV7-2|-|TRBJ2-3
CASSLQGGQGIDTQYF
TGTGCCAGCAGCTTACAGGGGGGCCAGGGGATAGATACGCAGTATTTT
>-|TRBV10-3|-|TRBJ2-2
CAIRDRTNTGELFF
TGTGCCATCAGAGACAGGACCAACACCGGGGAGCTGTTTTTT
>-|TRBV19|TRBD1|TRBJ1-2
CASSPPGQGARDYGYTF
TGTGCCAGTAGTCCACCTGGACAGGGGGCGCGAGACTATGGCTACACCTTC
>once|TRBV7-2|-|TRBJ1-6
CASSSGTPYSPLHF
TGTGCCAGCAGCTCCGGGACTCCCTATTCACCCCTCCACTTT
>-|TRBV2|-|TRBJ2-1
CASSVDRQNNEQFF
TGTGCCAGCAGTGTGGACAGACAAAACAATGAGCAGTTCTTC
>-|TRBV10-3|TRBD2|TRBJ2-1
CAISETFGTSGRNSYNEQFF
TGTGCCATCAGTGAGACCTTCGGGACTAGCGGGAGGAATTCCTACAATGAGCAGTTCTTC
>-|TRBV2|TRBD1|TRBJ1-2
CASKQGQIYGYTF
TGTGCCAGCAAACAGGGGCAGATCTATGGCTACACCTTC
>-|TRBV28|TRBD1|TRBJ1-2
CASSSNRDRGF
TGTGCCAGCAGTTCCAACCGGGACAGGGGGTTC
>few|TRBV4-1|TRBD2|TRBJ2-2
CASSRETSGGAQTGELFF
TGCGCCAGCAGCCGAGAGACTAGCGGGGGGGCCCAGACCGGGGAGCTGTTTTTT
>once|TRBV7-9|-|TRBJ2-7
CASSLGHGTYEQYF
TGTGCCAGCAGCCTGGGGCACGGAACCTACGAGCAGTACTTC
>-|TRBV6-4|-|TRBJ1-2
CASSPVAGENYGYTF
TGTGCCAGCAGTCCGGTGGCAGGGGAAAATTATGGCTACACCTTC
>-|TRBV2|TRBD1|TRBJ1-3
CASLRGQGSGNTIYF
TGTGCCAGCCTGCGCGGACAGGGCTCTGGAAACACCATATATTTT
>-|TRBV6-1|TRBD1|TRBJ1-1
CASSVTGAGTEAFF
TGTGCCAGCAGTGTCACAGGGGCAGGCACTGAAGCTTTCTTT
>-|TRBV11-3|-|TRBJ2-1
CASSRDTGSYNEQFF
TGTGCCAGCAGCAGGGACACCGGCTCCTACAATGAGCAGTTCTTC
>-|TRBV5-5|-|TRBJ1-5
CASTRFLNSNQPQHF
TGTGCCAGCACCCGCTTCCTAAATAGCAATCAGCCCCAGCATTTT
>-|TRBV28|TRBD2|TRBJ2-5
CASGQQLAGEETQYF
TGTGCCAGCGGCCAGCAACTAGCGGGAGAAGAGACCCAGTACTTC
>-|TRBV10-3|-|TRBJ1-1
CAIKPSPTANTEAFF
TGTGCCATCAAGCCTTCCCCGACAGCGAACACTGAAGCTTTCTTT
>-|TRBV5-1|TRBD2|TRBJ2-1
CASSLGARTSGNEQFF
TGCGCCAGCAGCTTGGGGGCCAGGACTAGCGGCAATGAGCAGTTCTTC
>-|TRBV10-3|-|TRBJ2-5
CAISEGQILGETQYF
TGTGCCATCAGTGAGGGACAGATCTTAGGGGAGACCCAGTACTTC
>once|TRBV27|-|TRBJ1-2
CASSLSGSGIGYTF
TGTGCCAGCAGTTTATCGGGGTCCGGGATTGGCTACACCTTC
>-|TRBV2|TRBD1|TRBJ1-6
CASRGSPGQDSALHF
TGTGCCAGCCGGGGGAGTCCGGGACAGGATTCCGCCCTCCACTTT
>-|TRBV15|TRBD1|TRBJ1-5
CATSRDRRWQGAYQPQHF
TGTGCCACCAGCAGAGATCGACGGTGGCAGGGGGCATATCAGCCCCAGCATTTT
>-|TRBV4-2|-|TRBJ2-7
CASRDQVGEQYF
TGTGCCAGCAGGGATCAGGTGGGCGAGCAGTACTTC
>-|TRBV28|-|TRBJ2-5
CASTVTNSQETQYF
TGTGCCAGCACCGTGACTAACTCGCAAGAGACCCAGTACTTC